The rows below give T cell receptor beta chains drawn from one sample of a study of T-cell reconstitution after alpha-beta-depleted transplantation in children. TCRdb called the PCR reads again in MiXCR, with one record for every CDR3 protein. The repertoire holds about 980,000 distinct CDR3 sequences, with roughly 29% as singletons. The sequencing here drew on PBMCs, mostly from graft donor cells, taken 360 days after TCRalphabeta/CD19-depleted stem cell transplant. All receptors derive from a boy younger than two who had a stem cell transplant for SCID, so the T cells may come from the graft donor. Each CDR3 is given with its conserved first and last residue. The D gene is left open where the match is weak. Not every row has a clone size; where given, it reads once, few, many or a size class.

CASSFTASNRQPQHF TGTGCCAGCAGTTTTACGGCTTCGAACCGGCAGCCCCAGCATTTT - TRBJ1-5 - TRBV12-3/TRBV12-4
CASSLFGRHPYEQYF TGTGCCAGCAGCTTATTTGGTAGACATCCCTACGAGCAGTACTTC once TRBJ2-7 - TRBV5-5
CAISETGAGVETQYF TGTGCCATCAGTGAGACAGGGGCGGGGGTAGAGACCCAGTACTTC few TRBJ2-5 - TRBV10-3
CASSAGTGLTDEQFF TGTGCCAGCAGCGCCGGGACAGGGTTGACCGATGAGCAGTTCTTC - TRBJ2-1 TRBD1 TRBV7-2
CASRSASLLYNEQFF TGTGCCAGCAGGTCGGCGAGCCTGCTGTACAATGAGCAGTTCTTC - TRBJ2-1 - TRBV13
CSVRQGFYNEQFF TGCAGCGTCCGACAGGGGTTTTACAATGAGCAGTTCTTC - TRBJ2-1 TRBD1 TRBV29-1
CSARVTGGIWANVLTF TGCAGTGCTAGAGTCACAGGGGGTATCTGGGCCAACGTCCTGACTTTC - TRBJ2-6 TRBD1 TRBV20-1
CAIRAQGLGETQYF TGTGCCATCAGAGCACAGGGTCTTGGTGAGACCCAGTACTTC - TRBJ2-5 - TRBV10-3
CASSLGPRSSYEQYF TGCGCCAGCAGCCTCGGACCTCGCAGCTCCTACGAGCAGTACTTC - TRBJ2-7 - TRBV5-1
CAIRGQTDNYGYTF TGTGCCATCAGGGGACAGACAGATAACTATGGCTACACCTTC few TRBJ1-2 TRBD1 TRBV10-3
CASSAGTPTYNEQFF TGTGCCAGCAGTGCCGGGACACCTACCTACAATGAGCAGTTCTTC - TRBJ2-1 - TRBV25-1
CASSSPGAGGTDTQYF TGTGCCAGCAGCTCTCCAGGAGCGGGGGGCACAGATACGCAGTATTTT many TRBJ2-3 TRBD2 TRBV7-9
CASSPNPVPYEQYF TGTGCCAGCAGCCCCAACCCTGTTCCCTACGAGCAGTACTTC once TRBJ2-7 - TRBV7-3
CSVWDRPRVRYGYTF TGCAGCGTATGGGACAGGCCCAGGGTTCGCTATGGCTACACCTTC - TRBJ1-2 TRBD1 TRBV29-1
CASSPTSWKNNQETQYF TGTGCCAGCAGTCCAACTTCATGGAAAAATAACCAAGAGACCCAGTACTTC few TRBJ2-5 - TRBV28
CATSDLGQGVSTGELFF TGTGCCACCAGTGATTTAGGACAGGGCGTAAGCACCGGGGAGCTGTTTTTT few TRBJ2-2 TRBD1 TRBV24-1
CASSPQATHSNQPQHF TGTGCCAGCAGCCCACAGGCAACCCATAGCAATCAGCCCCAGCATTTT - TRBJ1-5 - TRBV12-3/TRBV12-4
CASSLRPGSNEQYF TGCGCCAGCAGCTTGAGGCCAGGGAGCAACGAGCAGTACTTC - TRBJ2-7 - TRBV5-1
CASSPLGLAVNEQFF TGTGCCAGCAGCCCATTGGGACTAGCGGTGAATGAGCAGTTCTTC few TRBJ2-1 TRBD2 TRBV12-3/TRBV12-4
CASSPDSTYEQYF TGTGCCAGCTCACCAGACAGTACCTACGAGCAGTACTTC few TRBJ2-7 - TRBV18
CASSDPRLAGTGELFF TGTGCCAGCAGCGATCCCAGACTCGCGGGGACCGGGGAGCTGTTTTTT - TRBJ2-2 - TRBV4-2
CSAKSGEGPYGYTF TGCAGTGCTAAGTCAGGGGAAGGCCCCTATGGCTACACCTTC - TRBJ1-2 - TRBV20-1
CASSQTAISGNTIYF TGCGCCAGCAGCCAAACAGCGATCTCTGGAAACACCATATATTTT - TRBJ1-3 - TRBV4-1
CASSLGAGFQETQYF TGCGCCAGCAGCTTGGGTGCGGGGTTTCAAGAGACCCAGTACTTC few TRBJ2-5 - TRBV5-1
CASSLAPSGAVQETQYF TGCGCCAGCAGCTTGGCCCCTAGCGGAGCCGTACAAGAGACCCAGTACTTC - TRBJ2-5 TRBD2 TRBV5-1
CSAPPPGGRSSPLHF TGCAGTGCCCCTCCCCCAGGGGGCAGGAGTTCACCCCTCCACTTT few TRBJ1-6 TRBD1 TRBV20-1
CASSRKRGGWETQYF TGTGCCAGCAGCCGTAAGCGGGGGGGCTGGGAGACCCAGTACTTC - TRBJ2-5 TRBD2 TRBV6-1
CSASFPRGRNTGELFF TGCAGTGCTAGTTTTCCGAGGGGGAGAAACACCGGGGAGCTGTTTTTT few TRBJ2-2 - TRBV20-1
CASSQDDAPGRRGNEQFF TGCGCCAGCAGCCAAGATGATGCTCCGGGACGGAGAGGAAATGAGCAGTTCTTC few TRBJ2-1 - TRBV4-3